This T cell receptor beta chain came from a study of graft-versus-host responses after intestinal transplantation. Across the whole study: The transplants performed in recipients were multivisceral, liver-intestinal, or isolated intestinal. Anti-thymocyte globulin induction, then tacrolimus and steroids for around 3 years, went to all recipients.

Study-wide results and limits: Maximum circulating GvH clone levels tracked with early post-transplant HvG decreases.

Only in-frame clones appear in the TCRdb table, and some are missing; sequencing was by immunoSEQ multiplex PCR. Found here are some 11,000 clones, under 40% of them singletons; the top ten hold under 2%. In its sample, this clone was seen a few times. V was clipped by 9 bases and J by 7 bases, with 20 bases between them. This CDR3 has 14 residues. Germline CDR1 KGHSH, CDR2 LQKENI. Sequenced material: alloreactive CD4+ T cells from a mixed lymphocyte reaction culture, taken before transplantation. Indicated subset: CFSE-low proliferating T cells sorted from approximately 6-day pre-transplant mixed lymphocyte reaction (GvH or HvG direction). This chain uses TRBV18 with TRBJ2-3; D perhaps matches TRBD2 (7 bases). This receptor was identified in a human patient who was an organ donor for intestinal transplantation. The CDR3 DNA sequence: TGTGCCAGTTGCTACCTTGCCGGGGGGCATACGCAGTATTTT. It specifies CASCYLAGGHTQYF.